This paragraph covers one TCR beta chain sequence. Its antigen is unidentified. The sample is drawn from a study of blood T cells in healthy people across ages. The study, taken as a whole, reports: Calculation of diversity from one million T cells yielded estimates considered to be underestimates. Donor CMV status was unknown, possibly confounding expanded clonotype changes.

Looked up from germline, CDR1 is MNHNY and CDR2 is SVGAGI (reference sequence). CDR3 length: 13 residues. V dropped 5 bases and J dropped 1 base, with 5 bases sitting between them. Using a J-beta primer mix together with a sample-barcoded 5' primer, a second PCR was run for roughly 7 to 11 cycles. One entry per CDR3 protein results from TCRdb running MiXCR on the 5' RACE reads. The sample shows some 1,000,000 distinct CDR3 sequences, 20% to 25% of them seen only once. The same sample was also studied in work on T cells of mothers and their children. Per that study: Overlap measured in related mother-child pairs was slightly, non-significantly higher than in unrelated pairs.

Source material: blood. V gene TRBV6-6 combines with J gene TRBJ2-2; no definite D call. The source is a girl aged 2-10 years in good health. CDR3 in amino acids: CASSIKNTGELFF. Here the CDR3 DNA reads TGTGCCAGCAGTATAAAGAACACCGGGGAGCTGTTTTTT.